The 6 T cell receptor beta chains reported below all come from one sample, sequenced in a study of T-cell reconstitution after alpha-beta-depleted transplantation in children. The library targeted TCRbeta and was prepared with unique molecular identifiers. MiXCR, run by TCRdb on the PCR reads, gives a single entry per CDR3 protein. The sample records 600,000 to 700,000 distinct CDR3 sequences, around 12% being singletons. The sample was PBMCs, taken before TCRalphabeta/CD19-depleted stem cell transplant. These receptors originate from a girl between 2 and 10 years old with congenital amegakaryocytic thrombocytopenia, due to receive a stem cell transplant.

The rearrangement uses TRBV29-1 and TRBJ2-2; 7 bases align to TRBD1. CDR3 length: 14 residues. Germline V CDR1 and CDR2: SQVTM, ANQGSEA. V was pared by 4 bases and J by 5 bases, with 7 bases of the junction left unmatched. The CDR3 loop reads CSVAGQMNTGELFF. CDR3 bases: TGCAGCGTTGCGGGACAGATGAATACCGGGGAGCTGTTTTTT.

This clonotype was found many times. The chain uses TRBV5-1 and TRBJ2-7; 11 bases map to TRBD1. With 4 bases clipped from V and 4 bases from J, the junction kept 13 bases outside the gene matches. The CDR3 has 17 amino acids. Germline CDR1 is SGHRS and CDR2 is YFSETQ. The CDR3 sequence is CASSRVHLGQGVYEQYF. The CDR3, as DNA: TGCGCCAGCAGCCGTGTGCACCTGGGACAGGGGGTGTACGAGCAGTACTTC. The full variable domain, completed using reference TRBV5-1 and TRBJ2-7, is KAGVTQTPRYLIKTRGQQVTLSCSPISGHRSVSWYQQTPGQGLQFLFEYFSETQRNKGNFPGRFSGRQFSNSRSEMNVSTLELGDSALYLCASSRVHLGQGVYEQYFGPGTRLTVT.

The chain combines TRBV30 with TRBJ1-3, with D possibly matching TRBD1 (5 bases). This CDR3 comprises 13 residues. Germline V gene data show CDR1 as GTSNPN and CDR2 as SVGIG (reference sequence). Trimming stripped 2 bases from V and 2 bases from J, with 7 bases between. The CDR3 coding sequence is TGTGCCTGGAGTCGGGGGACTGGAAACACCATATATTTT. Its translation: CAWSRGTGNTIYF.

This clonotype has a handful of counts. The chain uses TRBV4-1 and TRBJ2-1, with D perhaps TRBD2 (6 bases). The CDR3 has 17 amino acids. Trimming took 1 base from V and 2 from J, leaving 15 bases between them. Germline V gene data show CDR1 as MGHRA and CDR2 as YSYEKL. The CDR3 loop reads CASSQGWAGWPYNEQFF. The CDR3 region has the DNA TGCGCCAGCAGCCAAGGATGGGCGGGATGGCCCTACAATGAGCAGTTCTTC.

The sample holds many counts of this clonotype. This sequence joins TRBV20-1 and TRBJ1-5, with TRBD1 as a possible D gene (5 bases). This CDR3 contains 15 residues. V lost 0 bases, J lost 5 bases, and 14 bases lay in between. Germline V lookup: CDR1 DFQATT, CDR2 SNEGSKA (reference sequence). CDR3 region: CSARDLGQGDQPQHF. CDR3 coding DNA: TGCAGTGCTAGAGATTTAGGGCAAGGGGATCAGCCCCAGCATTTT.

This clonotype occurred many times. The chain combines TRBV12-3 or TRBV12-4 with TRBJ2-6; either TRBD1 or TRBD2 may supply D (6 bases each). The CDR3 consists of 18 residues. The V gene lost 3 bases and the J gene lost 0 bases, with 15 bases spanning the gap. CDR3 DNA sequence: TGTGCCAGCAGTTTGGGGGGCAATCGTTACTCTGGGGCCAACGTCCTGACTTTC. Protein sequence: CASSLGGNRYSGANVLTF.